The 10 T cell receptor beta chains presented below share a single source sample, sequenced in a study of post-analysis software for immune sequencing data (dated by TCRdb to about 2015). Findings and caveats that apply to the study as a whole: Significantly higher frequencies in patients than in controls were found for roughly 5 TRBV segments, including TRBV5-6, TRBV5-1 and TRBV20-1.

These receptors are not linked to any known antigen. The method was PCR. Sequenced using an Illumina HiSeq 2500. Unique molecular identifiers were incorporated into TCR beta cDNA libraries to reduce PCR and sequencing biases. TCRdb redid the processing of the public reads, applying fastp at Q25 and MiXCR, and retained in-frame beta chains. Here each entry gathers all rows of one CDR3 protein and keeps the most common genes and DNA. Counted in this sample were 500,000 to 600,000 distinct CDR3 sequences; about 44% of them appeared once. The ten most abundant clones make up 1.7% of the sample. The sequenced sample was blood. The source of these receptors is a girl aged 5 to 17 with multiple sclerosis.

This chain connects TRBV20-1 to TRBJ1-2; D possibly corresponds to TRBD1 (5 bases). Germline lookup yields CDR1 DFQATT and CDR2 SNEGSKA (reference sequence). Trimming pared 3 bases from V and 4 bases from J, leaving 9 bases between. The CDR3 runs 12 residues. CDR3 bases: TGCAGTGCTAGTGTGGGGCCCTATGGCTACACCTTC. This gives the protein CSASVGPYGYTF.

This clonotype was counted between two and nine times. J is TRBJ1-1 and V is TRBV20-1; D gene unclear. The CDR3 runs to 12 residues. Trimming took 7 bases from V and 0 from J, leaving 9 bases between them. The germline V gene has CDR1 DFQATT and CDR2 SNEGSKA (reference sequence). CDR3 nucleotides: TGCAGTGTGGAAAGGGTGAACACTGAAGCTTTCTTT. The encoded protein is CSVERVNTEAFF.

The chain is built from TRBV12-3 or TRBV12-4 and TRBJ2-5, with D tentatively TRBD2 (6 bases). The V gene lost 7 bases and the J gene lost 1 base, with 10 bases spanning the gap. This CDR3 has 13 amino acids. Here the CDR3 DNA reads TGTGCCAGCACCAACGGGGGCCAAGAGACCCAGTACTTC. Translating gives CASTNGGQETQYF.

This clonotype was counted between two and nine times. The chain is built from TRBV4-1 and TRBJ2-4; D is unresolved. Germline-derived CDR1 and CDR2 are MGHRA and YSYEKL. The CDR3 is 16 amino acids. V was trimmed by 0 bases and J by 6 bases, leaving 15 bases between them. The CDR3 reads CASSQDPAGPVNIQYF. DNA of the CDR3: TGCGCCAGCAGCCAAGATCCTGCAGGCCCGGTAAACATTCAGTACTTC.

V and J are TRBV28 and TRBJ1-6; perhaps TRBD1 as D (5 bases). Germline V gives CDR1 MDHEN, CDR2 SYDVKM. Trimming took 2 bases from V and 4 from J, leaving 9 bases between them. CDR3 size: 15 residues. The CDR3 here is CASSLGGTYNSPLHF. Written as DNA, the CDR3 is TGTGCCAGCAGTTTAGGAGGGACTTATAATTCACCCCTCCACTTT.

A remark on this clonotype: A much larger clonotype is one base distant, so this may be a read error. V gene TRBV10-3 combines with J gene TRBJ2-1; 10 nucleotides match TRBD2. The junction had 14 bases not matched to a gene; V was cut back by 11 bases and J by 1 base. Germline V gene sequence: CDR1 ENHRY, CDR2 SYGVKD. The CDR3 runs 17 residues. The CDR3 DNA sequence: TGTGCCGTCAATACGGGGACTAGCGAGGGTTCCTACAATGAGCAGTTCTTC. It yields the protein CAVNTGTSEGSYNEQFF.

V usage is TRBV6-5 and J usage is TRBJ1-2, with D possibly TRBD1 on 5 matching bases. Between the trimmed V and J ends, which lost 6 bases and 11 bases, there was a span of 13 bases. CDR3 size: 11 residues. Germline V gene lookup returns CDR1 MNHEY and CDR2 SVGAGI. In DNA, the CDR3 is TGTGCCAGCAGGAACAGGAGGGGATACACCTTC. Translation gives CASRNRRGYTF.

V and J are TRBV12-3 or TRBV12-4 and TRBJ2-7; D ambiguous. The ends were cut back, 3 bases at V and 4 bases at J, with 7 bases in the middle. The CDR3 covers 12 residues. CDR3 nucleotide sequence: TGTGCCAGCAGTTTCGGTCAGTACGAGCAGTACTTC. Its translation is CASSFGQYEQYF.

CDR3: CASSLEGSGTYEQYF. The CDR3 nucleotides read TGCGCCAGCAGCTTGGAGGGTAGCGGGACCTACGAGCAGTACTTC. The gene calls are TRBV5-1 and TRBJ2-7; TRBD2 matches at 8 bases. The CDR3 covers 15 residues. Germline V lookup: CDR1 SGHRS, CDR2 YFSETQ. Losses at the gene ends were 0 bases for V and 2 bases for J; bases not matched to a gene: 4.

This clonotype has just a few counts. The chain couples TRBV29-1 to TRBJ2-1; D is perhaps TRBD1 (5 bases). Germline lookup yields CDR1 SQVTM and CDR2 ANQGSEA. The germline V and J ends were trimmed by 0 bases and 0 bases, with 15 bases remaining between them. The CDR3 runs 17 residues. The CDR3 sequence: CSVEDPNRHSSYNEQFF. The CDR3 DNA follows: TGCAGCGTTGAAGATCCGAACAGGCATAGCTCCTACAATGAGCAGTTCTTC.